This T cell receptor beta chain was recovered during a study of blood T cell repertoires in COVID-19. How the authors handled the data: For nucleated cells, counts were estimated from reference gene primer amplification. Profiling relied on immunoSEQ multiplex PCR, and the TCRdb table lists in-frame clones only, not all of them. The D gene and trimming were derived from the DNA, and the V and J assignments and clone size from that table. In the table there are roughly 230,000 clones, roughly four fifths of which are singletons. This CDR3 spans 14 amino acids. Trimming stripped 1 base from V and 7 bases from J, with 8 bases between. Germline CDR1 is SGHVS and CDR2 is FQNEAQ.

The chain couples TRBV7-8 to TRBJ1-6, with D perhaps matching TRBD1 (5 bases). Sample: peripheral blood. The clonotype was recovered from a woman in her forties or fifties with acute or convalescent COVID-19. CDR3 residues: CASSLDGGNSPLHF. Here the CDR3 DNA reads TGTGCCAGCAGCTTAGATGGGGGGAATTCACCCCTCCACTTT.